The 25 T cell receptor beta chains below were found in one sample sequenced in a study of shared clonotypes between healthy human individuals. TCRdb's table, derived via immunoSEQ multiplex PCR, lists solely in-frame clones and lacks some. The table includes 900,000 to 1,200,000 clones, roughly 74% detected once. Sequencing was performed on memory CD4+ T cells from PBMCs. Regarding subset: CD45RA-negative fraction. These receptor sequences come from a young man in good health. Some clones in this sample may be carry-over from other donors' samples.

The chain carries TRBV6-5 and TRBJ2-7, with D maybe TRBD1 (6 bases). V dropped 0 bases and J dropped 3 bases, with 15 bases sitting between them. Germline CDR1 MNHEY, CDR2 SVGAGI. CDR3 length: 16 residues. The CDR3 nucleotides read TGTGCCAGCAGTTACTCGAAATACCGGGGACACTACGAGCAGTACTTC. Translated, it gives CASSYSKYRGHYEQYF.

V is TRBV11-2 and J is TRBJ2-4; D is unresolved. V was clipped by 5 bases and J by 4 bases, with 9 bases between them. In germline, CDR1 is SGHAT, CDR2 FQNNGV. CDR3 length equals 13 residues. CDR3 protein: CASSRLGKNIQYF. CDR3 coding DNA: TGTGCCAGCAGCCGTCTGGGAAAAAACATTCAGTACTTC.

Comments on this clone: Other DNA sequences in this specimen translate into the identical CDR3. The chain is built from TRBV28 and TRBJ1-2; D call uncertain. CDR3 size: 11 residues. Looked up from germline, CDR1 is MDHEN and CDR2 is SYDVKM. The V gene lost 6 bases and the J gene lost 4 bases, with 6 bases spanning the gap. CDR3 loop: CASSWSYGYTF. The CDR3 bases are TGTGCCAGCAGCTGGAGCTATGGCTACACCTTC.

For this clone: This sequence is one base from a far larger clone and is likely a read error. The same CDR3 is also encoded by other DNA sequences in this sample. The chain has TRBV27 and TRBJ2-5; 7 nucleotides match TRBD1. Germline-derived CDR1 and CDR2 are MNHEY and SMNVEV (reference sequence). V lost 1 base to trimming and J lost 2 bases; unmatched junction nucleotides: 7. The CDR3 loop spans 16 amino acids. The CDR3 spells CASSLYRGSGQETQYF. The CDR3 DNA is TGTGCCAGCAGTTTATACAGGGGATCGGGGCAAGAGACCCAGTACTTC.

The gene calls are TRBV30 and TRBJ1-5, with TRBD1 as a possible D gene (6 bases). Germline-derived CDR1 and CDR2 are GTSNPN and SVGIG (reference sequence). This CDR3 contains 14 residues. Deletions cut 1 base from V and 6 bases from J, with 13 bases between. This CDR3 is CAWSGGLGAQPQHF. CDR3 coding DNA: TGTGCCTGGAGTGGGGGGCTTGGCGCTCAGCCCCAGCATTTT.

The chain employs TRBV7-6 and TRBJ2-3, with D possibly being TRBD1 (6 bases). Looked up from germline, CDR1 is SGHVS and CDR2 is FNYEAQ. V was pared by 3 bases and J by 3 bases, with 10 bases between. The CDR3 has 14 residues. CDR3 coding DNA: TGTGCCAGCAGCTTTGCAGGGGAGACAGATACGCAGTATTTT. As protein: CASSFAGETDTQYF.

This clone occurred once. This chain links TRBV15 with TRBJ2-5, with 8 bases lining up with TRBD2. The V gene end was trimmed by 2 bases and the J gene end by 2 bases; junction bases not matched to a gene: 10. Germline V lookup: CDR1 LNHNV, CDR2 YYDKDF (reference sequence). This CDR3 contains 17 residues. CDR3 in amino acids: CATSRSLLADFQETQYF. The CDR3 coding sequence is TGTGCCACCAGCAGAAGCCTACTAGCGGACTTTCAAGAGACCCAGTACTTC.

The chain employs TRBV7-2 and TRBJ2-3; D possibly corresponds to TRBD2 (6 bases). This CDR3 has 15 amino acids. V lost 5 bases and J lost 2, with 14 bases in between. The germline CDR1 and CDR2 sequences are SGHTA and FQGNSA. CDR3 bases: TGTGCCAGCAGCAACCGAGGGACTTACACAGATACGCAGTATTTT. It is translated as CASSNRGTYTDTQYF.

The chain combines TRBV30 with TRBJ2-1, with 10 bases fitting TRBD2. Per the germline V gene, CDR1 is GTSNPN and CDR2 is SVGIG (reference sequence). J gave up 7 bases and V 0 bases, and 6 bases lay outside the gene matches. The CDR3 has 15 residues. CDR3 nucleotide sequence: TGTGCCTGGAGTGTTCTAGCGGGAGTAGGAAATGAGCAGTTCTTC. It encodes CAWSVLAGVGNEQFF.

The genes are TRBV18 and TRBJ2-7; D unresolved. The CDR3 totals 14 residues. From germline, CDR1 is KGHSH and CDR2 LQKENI. Trimming removed 4 bases at V and 2 bases at J, with 12 bases between. The CDR3 loop is CASSQSRSTYEQYF. CDR3 nucleotides: TGTGCCAGCTCACAGAGCAGGAGCACCTACGAGCAGTACTTC.

CDR3 bases: TGTGCCAGCAGCCCCAGCTGGGCGGGAGGGCGGCAGACCCAGTACTTC. It codes for CASSPSWAGGRQTQYF. V is TRBV7-6 and J is TRBJ2-5; 9 nucleotides line up with TRBD2. Germline V lookup: CDR1 SGHVS, CDR2 FNYEAQ. This CDR3 spans 16 amino acids. With V trimmed by 5 bases and J by 6 bases, 13 bases remained unmatched.

A few counts support this clone. The chain has TRBV5-1 and TRBJ1-1, with D tentatively TRBD1 (6 bases). The germline V gene has CDR1 SGHRS and CDR2 YFSETQ. Trimming cost V 0 bases and J 0 bases, with 12 bases left between them. The CDR3 consists of 16 residues. The chain's CDR3 is CASSLAQGHLNTEAFF. The CDR3 region has the DNA TGCGCCAGCAGCTTGGCACAGGGACACCTGAACACTGAAGCTTTCTTT.

This clone was found a few times. The chain recombines TRBV6-5 with TRBJ2-5; TRBD1 is a possible D gene (7 bases). Deletions cut 6 bases from V and 2 bases from J, with 10 bases between. The CDR3 has 13 residues. In germline, CDR1 is MNHEY, CDR2 SVGAGI. The CDR3 loop is CASSPGGQETQYF. CDR3 sequence (DNA): TGTGCCAGCAGCCCAGGGGGGCAAGAGACCCAGTACTTC.

The CDR3 sequence: CASSLLGPNTEAFF. The CDR3, as DNA: TGCGCCAGCAGCTTGTTAGGGCCGAACACTGAAGCTTTCTTT. The chain is built from TRBV5-1 and TRBJ1-1; unclear D gene. V was clipped by 1 base and J by 1 base, with 8 bases between them. The germline V gene encodes CDR1 SGHRS and CDR2 YFSETQ. The CDR3 sequence is 14 residues long.

V gene TRBV5-8 combines with J gene TRBJ1-5; D unclear. There are 13 residues in the CDR3. V was trimmed by 1 base and J by 4 bases, leaving 6 bases between them. The germline V gene encodes CDR1 SGHTS and CDR2 YDEGEE. The CDR3 loop reads CASSLYSNQPQHF. CDR3 bases: TGTGCCAGCAGCTTGTACTCTAATCAGCCCCAGCATTTT.

The chain carries TRBV7-8 and TRBJ2-7; D may match TRBD1 or TRBD2 (7 bases each). Germline lookup yields CDR1 SGHVS and CDR2 FQNEAQ. The CDR3 is 15 residues long. Deletions cut 6 bases from V and 2 bases from J, with 17 bases between. The CDR3 coding sequence is TGTGCCAGCAGGCAAAACAGGGGAGGGACCTACGAGCAGTACTTC. It encodes CASRQNRGGTYEQYF.

V and J are TRBV7-3 and TRBJ2-2; possibly TRBD1 for D (6 bases). V was cut by 6 bases and J by 4 bases, with 12 bases left in between. CDR1 is SGHTA, CDR2 FQGTGA, per germline. This CDR3 comprises 14 residues. The CDR3 sequence is CASSFTGSTGELFF. The CDR3 DNA is TGTGCCAGCAGTTTCACAGGGAGCACCGGGGAGCTGTTTTTT.

V is TRBV6-5 and J is TRBJ1-4; D is perhaps TRBD1 (5 bases). The V gene lost 5 bases and the J gene lost 5 bases, with 9 bases spanning the gap. This CDR3 comprises 13 residues. Germline V lookup: CDR1 MNHEY, CDR2 SVGAGI. In DNA form, the CDR3 reads TGTGCCAGCAGTCGGGGACGGAATGAAAAACTGTTTTTT. Amino acids: CASSRGRNEKLFF.

J is TRBJ1-1 and V is TRBV5-4, with D possibly being TRBD1 (6 bases). Germline values: CDR1 SGHNT, CDR2 YYREEE (reference sequence). V was clipped by 0 bases and J by 1 base, with 10 bases between them. The CDR3 totals 15 residues. CDR3 in DNA: TGTGCCAGCAGCTTGGTGAGGGGGGCGAACACTGAAGCTTTCTTT. Protein sequence: CASSLVRGANTEAFF.

The chain is built from TRBV5-5 and TRBJ1-4; the D gene is possibly TRBD1 (5 bases). V was trimmed by 0 bases and J by 8 bases, leaving 8 bases between them. CDR1 SGHKS and CDR2 YYEKEE come from the germline V gene (reference sequence). This CDR3 is built from 13 residues. The DNA for the CDR3 is TGTGCCAGCAGCTTGGCGGCAGGGGAAAAACTGTTTTTT. This translates into CASSLAAGEKLFF.

In regard to this clone: Just one base apart from a much larger clone, this may be a read error. The chain recombines TRBV15 with TRBJ2-5; D might be TRBD2 (6 bases). The CDR3 has 13 residues. Trimming removed 5 bases from V and 9 bases from J, with 16 bases in between. Germline CDR1 reads LNHNV; CDR2 reads YYDKDF (reference sequence). The DNA for the CDR3 is TGTGCCACCAGCCAAGGGGCGTGGGAGGCCCAGTACTTC. Encoded protein: CATSQGAWEAQYF.

In nucleotides, the CDR3 is TGTGCTAGTGGGATAGGACTAGCGGGAGCGTGGGATACGCAGTATTTT. Amino acids: CASGIGLAGAWDTQYF. J is TRBJ2-3 and V is TRBV12-5; TRBD2 agrees at 13 bases. CDR3 size: 16 residues. Germline assignment: CDR1 LGHNT and CDR2 FRNRAP. V gave up 6 bases and J gave up 6 bases; unmatched junction bases: 9.

This clone was observed a few times. V gene TRBV2 combines with J gene TRBJ2-1; D unresolved. The CDR3 sequence is 15 residues long. Germline CDR1 is SNHLY and CDR2 is FYNNEI. Trimming cost V 2 bases and J 2 bases, with 10 bases left between them. The CDR3 sequence is CASSENGGTYNEQFF. The CDR3 region has the DNA TGTGCCAGCAGTGAAAATGGCGGCACCTACAATGAGCAGTTCTTC.

There are many counts of this clone. At one boundary the junction diverges from the germline segment, which might be a read error. The chain is built from TRBV29-1 and TRBJ1-2; D remains unclear. CDR3 length: 11 residues. CDR1 is SQVTM, CDR2 ANQGSEA, per germline. The CDR3 DNA follows: TGCAGCAAGTCCTCAAACTGTGGCTACACCTTC. It codes for CSKSSNCGYTF.

The DNA for the CDR3 is TGCGCCAGCAGCTTGGGGCCAACAGGGGCAGGGGCCAACGTCCTGACTTTC. Translating it yields CASSLGPTGAGANVLTF. This chain joins TRBV5-1 and TRBJ2-6; 7 nucleotides align to TRBD1. Looked up from germline, CDR1 is SGHRS and CDR2 is YFSETQ. The V segment lost 0 bases and the J segment 4 bases; nucleotides outside the gene matches: 7. The CDR3 is made up of 17 amino acids. Looking up the rest from reference TRBV5-1 and TRBJ2-6 gives the full variable domain: KAGVTQTPRYLIKTRGQQVTLSCSPISGHRSVSWYQQTPGQGLQFLFEYFSETQRNKGNFPGRFSGRQFSNSRSEMNVSTLELGDSALYLCASSLGPTGAGANVLTFGAGSRLTVL.